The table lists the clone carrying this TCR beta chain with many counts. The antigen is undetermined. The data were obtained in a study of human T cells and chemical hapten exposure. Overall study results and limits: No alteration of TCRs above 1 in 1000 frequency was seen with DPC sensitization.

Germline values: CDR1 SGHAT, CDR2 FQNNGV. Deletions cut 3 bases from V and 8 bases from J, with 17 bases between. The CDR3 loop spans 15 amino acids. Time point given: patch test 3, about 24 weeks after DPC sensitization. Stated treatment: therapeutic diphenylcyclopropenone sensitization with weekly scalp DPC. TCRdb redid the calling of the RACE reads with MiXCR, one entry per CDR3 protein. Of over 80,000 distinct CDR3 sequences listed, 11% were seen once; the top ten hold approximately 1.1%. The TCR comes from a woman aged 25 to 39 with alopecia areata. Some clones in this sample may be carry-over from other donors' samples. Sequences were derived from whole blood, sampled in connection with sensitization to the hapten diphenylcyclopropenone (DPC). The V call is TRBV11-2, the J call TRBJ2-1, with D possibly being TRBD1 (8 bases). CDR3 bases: TGTGCCAGCAGCTTGGGGAGGGCCAGGGGGCATGAGCAGTTCTTC. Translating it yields CASSLGRARGHEQFF.